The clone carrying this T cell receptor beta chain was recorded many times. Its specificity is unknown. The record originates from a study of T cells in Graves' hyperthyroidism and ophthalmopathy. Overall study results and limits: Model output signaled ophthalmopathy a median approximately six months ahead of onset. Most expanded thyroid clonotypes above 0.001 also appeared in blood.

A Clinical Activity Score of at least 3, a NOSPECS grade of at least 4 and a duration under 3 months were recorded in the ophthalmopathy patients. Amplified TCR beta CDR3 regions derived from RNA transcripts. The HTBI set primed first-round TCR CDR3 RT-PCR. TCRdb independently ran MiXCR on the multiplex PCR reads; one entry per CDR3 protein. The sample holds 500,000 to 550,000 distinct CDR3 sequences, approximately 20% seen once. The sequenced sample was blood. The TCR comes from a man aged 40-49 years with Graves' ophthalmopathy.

The CDR3 reads CASSPGRAFNEKLFF. The DNA of the CDR3 is TGTGCCAGCTCACCGGGCAGGGCCTTTAATGAAAAACTGTTTTTT. The chain couples TRBV18 to TRBJ1-4; maybe TRBD1 (5 bases). Trimming removed 3 bases from V and 4 bases from J, with 12 bases in between. CDR1 and CDR2 (germline): KGHSH, LQKENI. CDR3 length equals 15 residues.